This T cell receptor beta chain is from a study of blood T cell repertoires in COVID-19. Study-wide background: Specimens from acute and convalescent COVID-19 originated in the United States, Italy and Spain. In each case, the material was cDNA or gDNA derived from T cells, B-cell-depleted T cells, or PBMCs.

This clone showed up just once. From germline, CDR1 is SGHDN and CDR2 FVKESK. V was trimmed by 6 bases and J by 2 bases, leaving 11 bases between them. The CDR3 sequence is 14 residues long. The authors' processing: The authors estimated nucleated cell counts from reference gene primer amplification. Generated by immunoSEQ multiplex PCR, the TCRdb table keeps only in-frame clones and is missing some. V, J and clone size are taken as reported in that table, and D and trimming were inferred from the DNA itself. The data show about 300,000 clones, with about 84% seen just once and around 1.6% held by the top ten.

The sequence derives from a woman between 45 and 60 years old with acute or convalescent COVID-19. Sequencing used peripheral blood. The rearrangement links TRBV14 to TRBJ2-1; D is possibly TRBD2 (5 bases). CDR3 sequence: CASSRAGTYNEQFF. As DNA, the CDR3 is TGTGCCAGCAGTCGAGCCGGGACCTACAATGAGCAGTTCTTC.